This T cell receptor beta chain was sequenced for a study of early T cells in non-severe SARS-CoV-2 infection. As for the study in general: Whole-blood bulk RNA, unsorted, was sequenced, and chains were unpaired.

Germline loops: CDR1 SGHAT, CDR2 FQNNGV. CDR3 length: 15 amino acids. The germline V and J ends were trimmed by 3 bases and 4 bases, with 15 bases remaining between them. TCRdb redid the calling of the 5' RACE reads with MiXCR, one entry per CDR3 protein. This table has under 80,000 distinct CDR3 sequences, around a tenth appearing once. The receptor's source is an adult who was a healthcare worker with PCR-confirmed SARS-CoV-2 infection or an uninfected control (not recorded which). Sequencing input: whole blood. The chain recombines TRBV11-2 with TRBJ1-1; unclear D gene. CDR3 sequence (DNA): TGTGCCAGCAGCTTGGGTAGGGCCAGGAGCACTGAAGCTTTCTTT. Amino acids: CASSLGRARSTEAFF. Using reference TRBV11-2 and TRBJ1-1 for the parts outside the CDR3, the full variable domain is EAGVAQSPRYKIIEKRQSVAFWCNPISGHATLYWYQQILGQGPKLLIQFQNNGVVDDSQLPKDRFSAERLKGVDSTLKIQPAKLEDSAVYLCASSLGRARSTEAFFGQGTRLTVV.